The clone carrying this T cell receptor (beta chain) was seen just once. The antigen is undetermined. This sample stems from a study of T cell responses to AZD1222 COVID-19 vaccine. Study findings and constraints: White British people made up most donors, females outnumbered males, and clonal diversity was possibly underestimated. Reportedly, close to half of spike-specific TCRs are directed against unmutated variant regions. A rise in Spike-specific TCR breadth and depth followed two AZD1222 doses.

Assay used: immunoSEQ multiplex PCR; TCRdb lists only in-frame clones, some missing. The sample yields 180,000 or so clones, roughly 94% seen once. V shed 5 bases and J shed 0 bases, with 8 bases lying between them. The CDR3 has 14 amino acids. Per germline, CDR1 LNHDA and CDR2 SQIVND (reference sequence). The source was peripheral blood, collected on day 0 of AZD1222 vaccination. The chain joins TRBV19 to TRBJ1-3; D is perhaps TRBD1 (5 bases). The receptor comes from an adult in good health. This CDR3 is CASSLDSSGNTIYF. CDR3 DNA: TGTGCCAGTAGTCTCGACAGCTCTGGAAACACCATATATTTT.